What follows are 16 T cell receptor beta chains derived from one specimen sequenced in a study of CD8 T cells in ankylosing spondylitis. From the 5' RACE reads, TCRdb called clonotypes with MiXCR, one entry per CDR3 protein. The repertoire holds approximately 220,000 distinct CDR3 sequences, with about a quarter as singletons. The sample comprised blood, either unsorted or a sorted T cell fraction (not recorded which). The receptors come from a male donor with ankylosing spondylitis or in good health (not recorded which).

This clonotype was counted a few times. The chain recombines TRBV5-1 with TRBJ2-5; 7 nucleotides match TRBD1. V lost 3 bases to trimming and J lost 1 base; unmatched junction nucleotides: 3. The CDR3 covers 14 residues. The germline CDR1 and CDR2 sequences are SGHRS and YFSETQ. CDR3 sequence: CASSWGTVQETQYF. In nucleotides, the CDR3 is TGCGCCAGCAGCTGGGGGACAGTCCAAGAGACCCAGTACTTC.

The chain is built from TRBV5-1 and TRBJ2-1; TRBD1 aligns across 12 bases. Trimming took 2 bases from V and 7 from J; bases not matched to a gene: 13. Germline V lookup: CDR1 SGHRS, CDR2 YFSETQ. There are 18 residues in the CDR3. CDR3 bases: TGCGCCAGCAGCTTCCGGGACAGGGGGCTGACAATGGGGAATGAGCAGTTCTTC. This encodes CASSFRDRGLTMGNEQFF.

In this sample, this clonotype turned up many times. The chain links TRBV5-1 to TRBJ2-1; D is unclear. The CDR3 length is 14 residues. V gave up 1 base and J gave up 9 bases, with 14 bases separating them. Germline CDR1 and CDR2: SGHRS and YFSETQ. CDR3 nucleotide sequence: TGCGCCAGCAGCTTGCGGACGGACGATGGTGAGCAGTTCTTC. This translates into CASSLRTDDGEQFF.

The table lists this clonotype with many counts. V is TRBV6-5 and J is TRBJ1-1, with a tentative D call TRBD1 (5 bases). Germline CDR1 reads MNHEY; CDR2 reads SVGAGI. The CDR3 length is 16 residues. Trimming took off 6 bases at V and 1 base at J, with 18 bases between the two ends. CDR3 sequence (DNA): TGTGCCAGCAGACTCGGGTGGGGCAGCCAGAACACTGAAGCTTTCTTT. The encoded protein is CASRLGWGSQNTEAFF.

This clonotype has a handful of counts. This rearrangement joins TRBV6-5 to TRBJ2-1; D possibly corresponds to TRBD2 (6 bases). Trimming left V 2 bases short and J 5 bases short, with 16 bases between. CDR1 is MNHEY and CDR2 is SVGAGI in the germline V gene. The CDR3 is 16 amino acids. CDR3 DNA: TGTGCCAGCAGTTACCCAACACCAGGGACTCACAATGAGCAGTTCTTC. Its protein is CASSYPTPGTHNEQFF.

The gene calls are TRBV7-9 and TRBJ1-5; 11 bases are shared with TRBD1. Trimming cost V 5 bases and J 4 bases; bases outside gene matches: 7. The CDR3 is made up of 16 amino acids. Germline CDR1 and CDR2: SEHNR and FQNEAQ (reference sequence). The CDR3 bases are TGTGCCAGCAGCGACGGACAGGGGGCAGGTAATCAGCCCCAGCATTTT. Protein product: CASSDGQGAGNQPQHF.

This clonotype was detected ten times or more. The DNA of the CDR3 is TGCAGTGCTAGAGGTGTATCCTACAATGAGCAGTTCTTC. This translates into CSARGVSYNEQFF. The chain couples TRBV20-1 to TRBJ2-1; D uncertain. The CDR3 has 13 amino acids. The V end lost 1 base, the J end lost 1 base, and 5 bases lay between the germline ends. Germline CDR1 is DFQATT and CDR2 is SNEGSKA (reference sequence).

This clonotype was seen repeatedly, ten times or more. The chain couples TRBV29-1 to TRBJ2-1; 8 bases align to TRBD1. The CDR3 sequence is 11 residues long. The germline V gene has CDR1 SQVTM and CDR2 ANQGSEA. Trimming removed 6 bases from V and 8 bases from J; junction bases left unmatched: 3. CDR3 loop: CSVRDRHEQFF. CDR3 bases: TGCAGCGTGAGGGACAGGCATGAGCAGTTCTTC.

In nucleotides, the CDR3 is TGTGCCAGCAGTTTAGGGGACCCCGGGACAGGGTATACAGAGACCCAGTACTTC. Residues: CASSLGDPGTGYTETQYF. The rearrangement joins TRBV12-3 or TRBV12-4 to TRBJ2-5; 9 bases agree with TRBD1. V lost 1 base, J lost 4 bases, and 13 bases stayed unmatched. This CDR3 has 18 residues.

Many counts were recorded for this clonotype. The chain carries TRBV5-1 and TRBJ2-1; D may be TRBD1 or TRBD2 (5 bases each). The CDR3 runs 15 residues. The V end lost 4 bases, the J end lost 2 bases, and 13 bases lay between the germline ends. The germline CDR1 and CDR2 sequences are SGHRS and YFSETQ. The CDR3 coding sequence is TGCGCCAGCAGCCCTGGGACCTTTACCTACAATGAGCAGTTCTTC. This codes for CASSPGTFTYNEQFF. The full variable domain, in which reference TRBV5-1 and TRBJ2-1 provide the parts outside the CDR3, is KAGVTQTPRYLIKTRGQQVTLSCSPISGHRSVSWYQQTPGQGLQFLFEYFSETQRNKGNFPGRFSGRQFSNSRSEMNVSTLELGDSALYLCASSPGTFTYNEQFFGPGTRLTVL.

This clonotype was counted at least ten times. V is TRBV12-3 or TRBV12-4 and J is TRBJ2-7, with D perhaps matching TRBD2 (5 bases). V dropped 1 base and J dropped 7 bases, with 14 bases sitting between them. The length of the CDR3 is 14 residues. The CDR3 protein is CASSLGKATGEQYF. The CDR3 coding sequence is TGTGCCAGCAGTTTAGGGAAGGCCACGGGGGAGCAGTACTTC.

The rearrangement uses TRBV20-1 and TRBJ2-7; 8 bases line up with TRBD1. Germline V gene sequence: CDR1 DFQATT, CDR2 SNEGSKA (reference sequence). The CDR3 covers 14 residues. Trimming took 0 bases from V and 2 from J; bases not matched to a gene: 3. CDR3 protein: CSARDQGATYEQYF. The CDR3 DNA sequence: TGCAGTGCTAGAGACCAGGGGGCAACCTACGAGCAGTACTTC.

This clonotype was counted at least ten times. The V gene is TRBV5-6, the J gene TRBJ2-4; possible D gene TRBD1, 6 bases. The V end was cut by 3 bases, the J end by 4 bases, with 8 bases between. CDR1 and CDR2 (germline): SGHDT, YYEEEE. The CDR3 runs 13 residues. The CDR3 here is CASSWTVKNIQYF. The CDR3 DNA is TGTGCCAGCAGCTGGACAGTAAAAAACATTCAGTACTTC.

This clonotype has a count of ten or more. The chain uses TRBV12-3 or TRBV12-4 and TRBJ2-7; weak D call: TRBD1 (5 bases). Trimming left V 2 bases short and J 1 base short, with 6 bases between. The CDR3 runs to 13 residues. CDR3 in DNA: TGTGCCAGCAGTTTAAGGGGATCCTACGAGCAGTACTTC. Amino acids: CASSLRGSYEQYF.

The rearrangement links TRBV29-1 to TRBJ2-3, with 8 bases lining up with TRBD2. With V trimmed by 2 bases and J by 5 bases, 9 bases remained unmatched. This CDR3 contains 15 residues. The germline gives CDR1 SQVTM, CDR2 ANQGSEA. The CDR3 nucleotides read TGCAGCGTTGAACTAGGGACTAGTCAAGGAGATACGCAGTATTTT. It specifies CSVELGTSQGDTQYF.

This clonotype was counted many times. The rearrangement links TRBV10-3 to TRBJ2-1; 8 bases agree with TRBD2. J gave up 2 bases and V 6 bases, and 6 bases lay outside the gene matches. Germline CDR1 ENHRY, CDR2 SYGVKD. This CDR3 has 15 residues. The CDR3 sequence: CAISQRESAYNEQFF. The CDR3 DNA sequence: TGTGCCATCAGCCAGCGGGAGAGCGCCTACAATGAGCAGTTCTTC.